The 24 T cell receptor beta chains below come from one sample, sequenced in a study of cytomegalovirus exposure and HLA in healthy donors. Measured with immunoSEQ multiplex PCR; TCRdb has only the in-frame clones, and not every one. The sample contains about 220,000 clones, around nine tenths of which appear only once. Material: PBMCs. Receptors originate from a woman younger than 30 in good health and CMV-seronegative.

The chain links TRBV10-2 to TRBJ2-3; 8 nucleotides align to TRBD2. CDR1 WSHSY and CDR2 SAAADI come from the germline V gene. V shed 8 bases and J 3 bases; nucleotides not matched to a gene: 16. The CDR3 length is 17 residues. Written as DNA, the CDR3 is TGCGCCAGCGGCGAAGAATACTCAGCGGGAGCGACAGATACGCAGTATTTT. Translation: CASGEEYSAGATDTQYF.

Comment on this clone: Other DNA sequences in the sample encode the same CDR3. The chain recombines TRBV30 with TRBJ1-2, with a possible D match to TRBD1 (5 bases). CDR1 and CDR2 from the germline V gene are GTSNPN and SVGIG (reference sequence). CDR3 length: 12 amino acids. Between the trimmed V and J ends, which lost 1 base and 3 bases, there was a span of 6 bases. CDR3 in amino acids: CAWSGQYYGYTF. The CDR3 coding sequence is TGTGCCTGGAGTGGACAGTACTATGGCTACACCTTC.

This clone was observed a few times. The rearrangement uses TRBV5-1 and TRBJ2-1; D may be TRBD2 (6 bases). The germline V gene encodes CDR1 SGHRS and CDR2 YFSETQ. Trimming took off 3 bases at V and 5 bases at J, with 9 bases between the two ends. CDR3 size: 13 residues. The CDR3 loop reads CASSSGLDNEQFF. For the CDR3, the DNA is TGCGCCAGCAGCTCGGGACTCGACAATGAGCAGTTCTTC.

The CDR3 coding sequence is TGTGCCTGGCGACGGTGGGACAGCTCAAACGAGCAGTACTTC. Amino acid sequence: CAWRRWDSSNEQYF. The chain has TRBV30 and TRBJ2-7; 7 bases map to TRBD1. The V and J ends lost 5 bases and 5 bases, in that order; junction bases with no gene match: 12. There are 14 residues in the CDR3. The germline V gene encodes CDR1 GTSNPN and CDR2 SVGIG (reference sequence).

V is TRBV5-5 and J is TRBJ2-1; TRBD1 agrees at 7 bases. V lost 4 bases, J lost 4 bases, and 8 bases stayed unmatched. The CDR3 consists of 15 residues. CDR1 SGHKS and CDR2 YYEKEE come from the germline V gene (reference sequence). CDR3 DNA sequence: TGTGCCAGCAGCCGCGGACAGGCCCTTTACAATGAGCAGTTCTTC. Its translation: CASSRGQALYNEQFF.

The gene calls are TRBV4-1 and TRBJ1-5; D unresolved. Germline V gene lookup returns CDR1 MGHRA and CDR2 YSYEKL. V lost 4 bases to trimming and J lost 1 base, with 5 bases between them. This CDR3 spans 13 amino acids. The CDR3, as DNA: TGCGCCAGCAGCCGTATAAGCAATCAGCCCCAGCATTTT. This gives the protein CASSRISNQPQHF.

This clone was counted a single time. The chain is built from TRBV28 and TRBJ2-1; perhaps TRBD2 as D (6 bases). The V gene lost 6 bases and the J gene lost 0 bases, with 12 bases spanning the gap. Germline CDR1 and CDR2: MDHEN and SYDVKM. The CDR3 is 15 amino acids. The CDR3 DNA is TGTGCCAGCAGCGCCTACGGGAGCTCCTACAATGAGCAGTTCTTC. It encodes CASSAYGSSYNEQFF.

This chain links TRBV4-1 with TRBJ1-2; weak D call: TRBD1 (5 bases). The CDR3 runs to 13 residues. Germline CDR1 reads MGHRA; CDR2 reads YSYEKL. Trimming removed 1 base from V and 10 bases from J, with 13 bases in between. For the CDR3, the DNA is TGCGCCAGCAGCCAAGTAGGGGTTAGATCCTACACCTTC. Translation: CASSQVGVRSYTF.

This chain links TRBV5-8 with TRBJ1-3; the D is unclear. Germline CDR1 and CDR2: SGHTS and YDEGEE. The CDR3 contains 16 residues. V lost 3 bases and J lost 4, with 17 bases in between. CDR3 sequence: CASSWAGKYSGNTIYF. CDR3 nucleotides: TGTGCCAGCAGCTGGGCGGGAAAATACTCCGGAAACACCATATATTTT.

This clone was seen more than once but under ten times. This chain joins TRBV2 and TRBJ1-5, with 8 bases matching TRBD1. In germline, CDR1 is SNHLY, CDR2 FYNNEI. Trimming at V came to 4 bases and at J to 4 bases, leaving 6 bases not matched to a gene. The CDR3 runs 15 residues. As DNA, the CDR3 is TGTGCCAGCAGTGGTTACCGGACAGGGAATCAGCCCCAGCATTTT. This codes for CASSGYRTGNQPQHF.

V is TRBV11-3 and J is TRBJ2-5, with TRBD1 as a possible D gene (6 bases). Germline CDR1 reads SGHNT; CDR2 reads YENEEA. The CDR3 is 14 amino acids. V lost 1 base to trimming and J lost 5 bases, with 11 bases between them. CDR3 coding DNA: TGTGCCAGCAGCTTAGGGGGCAGGGGTGAGACCCAGTACTTC. Translation: CASSLGGRGETQYF.

The V gene is TRBV6-5, the J gene TRBJ1-2; 8 bases agree with TRBD1. Trimming cost V 4 bases and J 7 bases; bases outside gene matches: 5. There are 13 residues in the CDR3. Germline V gene data show CDR1 as MNHEY and CDR2 as SVGAGI. This CDR3 reads CASSFRTGPGYTF. The CDR3 DNA sequence: TGTGCCAGCAGTTTCAGGACAGGGCCTGGCTACACCTTC.

The rearrangement joins TRBV11-2 to TRBJ1-1; 7 nucleotides align to TRBD1. CDR1 SGHAT and CDR2 FQNNGV come from the germline V gene. V lost 5 bases, J lost 8 bases, and 8 bases stayed unmatched. The CDR3 is 13 residues long. CDR3 amino acids: CASSPGGTAEAFF. The CDR3 nucleotides read TGTGCCAGCAGCCCGGGGGGGACAGCCGAAGCTTTCTTT.

The chain is built from TRBV19 and TRBJ1-2; 8 positions match TRBD1. From germline, CDR1 is LNHDA and CDR2 SQIVND (reference sequence). V shed 6 bases and J 1 base; nucleotides not matched to a gene: 10. CDR3 length: 16 amino acids. In nucleotides, the CDR3 is TGTGCCAGTAGACAGACAGGGGAAATAGTTAACTATGGCTACACCTTC. This sequence encodes CASRQTGEIVNYGYTF.

This clone has more than one count but fewer than ten. This chain connects TRBV19 to TRBJ2-7, with TRBD2 matching over 8 bases. Germline V gene sequence: CDR1 LNHDA, CDR2 SQIVND (reference sequence). V gave up 9 bases and J gave up 3 bases; unmatched junction bases: 13. The CDR3 extends over 15 amino acids. The DNA of the CDR3 is TGTGCCAGCAGAATAACCGGGACTAGAGACTACGAGCAGTACTTC. Translation gives CASRITGTRDYEQYF.

This chain links TRBV6-5 with TRBJ1-1, with TRBD1 matching 11 bases. The V gene end was trimmed by 5 bases and the J gene end by 3 bases; junction bases not matched to a gene: 5. Per germline, CDR1 MNHEY and CDR2 SVGAGI. This CDR3 region has 15 residues. The DNA for the CDR3 is TGTGCCAGCAGTAGGGCGGGACAGGGGGACACTGAAGCTTTCTTT. Translated: CASSRAGQGDTEAFF.

The chain uses TRBV7-2 and TRBJ1-2; 7 bases match TRBD1. The CDR3 is made up of 15 amino acids. CDR1 and CDR2 from the germline V gene are SGHTA and FQGNSA. J gave up 5 bases and V 2 bases, and 8 bases lay outside the gene matches. CDR3 region: CASSLTTGRRYGYTF. Written as DNA, the CDR3 is TGTGCCAGCAGCTTAACGACAGGGCGGAGATATGGCTACACCTTC.

This chain joins TRBV6-5 and TRBJ2-5; 9 bases map to TRBD2. CDR1 and CDR2 from the germline V gene are MNHEY and SVGAGI. Trimming took 1 base from V and 2 from J; bases not matched to a gene: 2. This CDR3 has 15 residues. The CDR3, as DNA: TGTGCCAGCAGTTACTGGGCGGGAGGGCAAGAGACCCAGTACTTC. Translating gives CASSYWAGGQETQYF.

The V gene is TRBV5-1, the J gene TRBJ2-1; TRBD2 agrees at 14 bases. This CDR3 spans 16 amino acids. Germline V lookup: CDR1 SGHRS, CDR2 YFSETQ. Losses at the gene ends were 2 bases for V and 9 bases for J; bases not matched to a gene: 7. CDR3 in amino acids: CASSLSTGLAGVEQFF. The CDR3, as DNA: TGCGCCAGCAGCTTATCCACGGGACTAGCGGGAGTTGAGCAGTTCTTC.

This clone has just one count. This CDR3 reads CASSLWGGETQYF. In DNA form, the CDR3 reads TGTGCCAGCAGCTTGTGGGGGGGAGAGACCCAGTACTTC. The chain is built from TRBV5-6 and TRBJ2-5; 7 positions match TRBD2. Per the germline V gene, CDR1 is SGHDT and CDR2 is YYEEEE. The CDR3 is 13 residues long. V lost 1 base, J lost 4 bases, and 1 base stayed unmatched.

The rearrangement uses TRBV19 and TRBJ2-4, with D hard to call. Deletions cut 8 bases from V and 0 bases from J, with 14 bases between. CDR3 length: 15 residues. Germline V gene lookup returns CDR1 LNHDA and CDR2 SQIVND (reference sequence). In DNA form, the CDR3 reads TGTGCCAGTCCTGAAGGTGGAGTAGCCAAAAACATTCAGTACTTC. Translated, it gives CASPEGGVAKNIQYF.

This chain links TRBV5-4 with TRBJ2-3; D is uncertain. Deletions cut 0 bases from V and 2 bases from J, with 7 bases between. The germline gives CDR1 SGHNT, CDR2 YYREEE (reference sequence). This CDR3 region has 14 residues. The DNA for the CDR3 is TGTGCCAGCAGCTTGGTTCAATTCACAGATACGCAGTATTTT. This encodes CASSLVQFTDTQYF.

The J gene is TRBJ1-1, the V gene TRBV7-8, with D uncertain. In germline, CDR1 is SGHVS, CDR2 FQNEAQ. V gave up 0 bases and J gave up 5 bases, with 10 bases separating them. CDR3 length: 14 amino acids. The CDR3 DNA sequence: TGTGCCAGCAGCTTAGCACTCGGCGGTACTGAAGCTTTCTTT. Translating it yields CASSLALGGTEAFF.

This chain links TRBV6-1 with TRBJ2-7; possible D gene TRBD2, 7 bases. V was cut by 5 bases and J by 2 bases, with 16 bases left in between. CDR1 is MNHNS, CDR2 SASEGT, per germline. The CDR3 spans 15 residues. The CDR3 sequence is CASSLGGLLTYEQYF. The CDR3 region has the DNA TGTGCCAGCAGTTTAGGGGGACTACTAACCTACGAGCAGTACTTC.